The 7 T cell receptor beta chains reported below all come from one sample, sequenced in a study of T cell changes during pregnancy in multiple sclerosis (dated by TCRdb to the late 2010s). Libraries were constructed by the immunoSEQ multiplex PCR assay. TCRdb mirrors the immuneACCESS table, restricted to in-frame sequences. Some clones are absent from its copies; in checked studies, under half trace to an unresolved V gene, and the reason for the others is unknown. A total of around 62,000 clones appear in this sample, 90% of them only once. The ten largest clones add up to 2% to 2.5% of the sample. This sample comprised peripheral blood, obtained in the second trimester of pregnancy. The receptor set was obtained from a female donor in good health, enrolled as a control in a pregnancy study.

This sequence joins TRBV28 and TRBJ2-3, with 10 positions matching TRBD2. The germline V gene has CDR1 MDHEN and CDR2 SYDVKM. V lost 2 bases and J lost 4; bases outside the gene matches: 9. There are 17 residues in the CDR3. For the CDR3, the DNA is TGTGCCAGCAGTTTAGAGGCAGCTAGCGGGAGCCCAGATACGCAGTATTTT. Its protein product is CASSLEAASGSPDTQYF.

The rearrangement joins TRBV28 to TRBJ1-2; TRBD1 aligns across 11 bases. Looked up from germline, CDR1 is MDHEN and CDR2 is SYDVKM. The CDR3 contains 14 residues. Trimming removed 5 bases from V and 7 bases from J; junction bases left unmatched: 6. Here the CDR3 DNA reads TGTGCCAGCAGTCACCGGGACAGGGGGGGTGGCTACACCTTC. Residues: CASSHRDRGGGYTF.

The chain carries TRBV28 and TRBJ2-7, with a possible D match to TRBD2 (5 bases). In germline, CDR1 is MDHEN, CDR2 SYDVKM. The CDR3 totals 16 residues. Deletions cut 6 bases from V and 6 bases from J, with 24 bases between. The CDR3 nucleotides read TGTGCCAGCAGCCCTAGTTCCAGGACGAGCCGGGGCGAGCAGTACTTC. This sequence encodes CASSPSSRTSRGEQYF.

V gene TRBV7-9 combines with J gene TRBJ2-5, with 9 positions matching TRBD2. This CDR3 is 15 amino acids long. Germline V CDR1 and CDR2: SEHNR, FQNEAQ (reference sequence). J was trimmed by 5 bases and V by 3 bases; bases with no gene match: 7. CDR3 in amino acids: CASSFGGGAGETQYF. CDR3 DNA sequence: TGTGCCAGCAGCTTTGGCGGGGGGGCAGGGGAGACCCAGTACTTC.

The CDR3: CASRLNPAGRYEQYF. CDR3 DNA sequence: TGTGCCAGCAGACTGAACCCCGCGGGTAGATACGAGCAGTACTTC. J is TRBJ2-7 and V is TRBV27; possibly TRBD2 for D (5 bases). Germline V gene sequence: CDR1 MNHEY, CDR2 SMNVEV (reference sequence). Trimming shortened V by 6 bases and J by 4 bases, and 19 bases separated the two germline ends. The CDR3 is 15 residues long.

J is TRBJ1-2 and V is TRBV29-1, with D possibly TRBD1 on 6 matching bases. Trimming cost V 3 bases and J 7 bases, with 18 bases left between them. CDR1 SQVTM and CDR2 ANQGSEA come from the germline V gene. The CDR3 runs 14 residues. The CDR3 sequence: CSVEVRGRGLGYTF. CDR3 DNA: TGCAGCGTTGAGGTCAGGGGTCGGGGTCTTGGCTACACCTTC.

The gene calls are TRBV7-9 and TRBJ1-1, with a possible D match to TRBD1 (5 bases). V gave up 3 bases and J gave up 1 base, with 12 bases separating them. This CDR3 contains 15 residues. Germline lookup yields CDR1 SEHNR and CDR2 FQNEAQ (reference sequence). The CDR3 nucleotides read TGTGCCAGCAGCTTGGGGGGGAGGGGGAACACTGAAGCTTTCTTT. Its translation is CASSLGGRGNTEAFF.